Below are 32 T cell receptor beta chains sequenced from a single sample in a study of cytomegalovirus exposure and HLA in healthy donors (dated by TCRdb to 2017 to 2019). Library preparation used the immunoSEQ multiplex PCR assay. The multiplex PCR relied on a mix of 60 forward primers for TCR Vbeta segments and 13 reverse primers for TCR Jbeta segments. TCRdb took this table from immuneACCESS and kept in-frame rearrangements with V and J called. Such tables lack part of the clones; where checked against another copy, unresolved V genes explain under half of the gap, and the rest is unexplained. Present in this sample are hundreds of thousands of clones, around two thirds of which were seen just once. Together, the top ten hold 2% to 2.5% of the sample. Sequencing was done on a sample of PBMCs. The receptors were gathered from a female donor in good health and CMV-seronegative.

Written as DNA, the CDR3 is TGTGCCAGCAGCAAAGCTCGTACTGGTTTGGAGCAGTACTTC. Protein product: CASSKARTGLEQYF. The chain joins TRBV21-1 to TRBJ2-5; the DNA was not used to check the table's D call, TRBD2. TRBV21-1 is a pseudogene locus. The CDR3 contains 14 residues.

The chain recombines TRBV19 with TRBJ1-5; 10 bases line up with TRBD1. Germline CDR1 reads LNHDA; CDR2 reads SQIVND (reference sequence). The J segment lost 1 base and the V segment lost 5 bases, leaving 2 bases of the junction unmatched. The CDR3 is 15 amino acids. The CDR3 DNA reads TGTGCCAGTAGTGGGACAGGGGACAGCAATCAGCCCCAGCATTTT. As protein: CASSGTGDSNQPQHF.

The chain joins TRBV7-3 to TRBJ1-2; 7 bases match TRBD1. Germline loops: CDR1 SGHTA, CDR2 FQGTGA. The CDR3 extends over 14 amino acids. Losses at the gene ends were 5 bases for V and 7 bases for J; bases not matched to a gene: 10. This CDR3 is CASSPGRTGAGYTF. The CDR3 DNA is TGTGCCAGCAGCCCCGGGCGCACAGGGGCTGGCTACACCTTC.

This chain joins TRBV7-2 and TRBJ1-5, with D possibly TRBD1 on 5 matching bases. The germline V and J ends were trimmed by 4 bases and 4 bases, with 11 bases remaining between them. Germline V CDR1 and CDR2: SGHTA, FQGNSA. CDR3 length equals 14 residues. CDR3 loop: CASSYRGQNQPQHF. In DNA, the CDR3 is TGTGCCAGCAGCTATAGGGGCCAGAATCAGCCCCAGCATTTT.

There are a few counts of this clone. The rearrangement uses TRBV27 and TRBJ2-5, with a weak D call TRBD1 (7 bases). Trimming took 1 base from V and 6 from J, leaving 12 bases between them. CDR3 size: 14 residues. Germline-derived CDR1 and CDR2 are MNHEY and SMNVEV (reference sequence). DNA for the CDR3: TGTGCCAGCAGTTTATTGGAGGGGGCGCAGACCCAGTACTTC. As protein: CASSLLEGAQTQYF.

In this sample, this clone turned up once. This chain uses TRBV19 with TRBJ1-2, with D perhaps TRBD1 (5 bases). CDR1 is LNHDA, CDR2 SQIVND, per germline (reference sequence). The V end was cut by 6 bases, the J end by 6 bases, with 17 bases between. CDR3 length equals 14 residues. In DNA form, the CDR3 reads TGTGCCAGTAGATCAGGGCCTACCAGAGATGGCTACACCTTC. It specifies CASRSGPTRDGYTF.

J is TRBJ1-2 and V is TRBV7-9, with TRBD1 matching 10 bases. Germline values: CDR1 SEHNR, CDR2 FQNEAQ (reference sequence). V shed 4 bases, J shed 3 bases, and the junction held 8 bases outside the gene matches. This CDR3 comprises 16 residues. CDR3 in amino acids: CASSSILGQGDYGYTF. For the CDR3, the DNA is TGTGCCAGCAGCTCGATACTAGGACAGGGGGACTATGGCTACACCTTC.

This sequence joins TRBV4-1 and TRBJ1-4; tentative D call: TRBD1 (6 bases). Germline assignment: CDR1 MGHRA and CDR2 YSYEKL. This CDR3 comprises 16 residues. The V gene lost 5 bases and the J gene lost 3 bases, with 16 bases spanning the gap. The CDR3 sequence is CASSVNPGQPNEKLFF. CDR3 bases: TGCGCCAGCAGCGTCAATCCAGGACAGCCTAATGAAAAACTGTTTTTT.

This clone appeared once. The chain joins TRBV5-6 to TRBJ2-1; 15 bases align to TRBD2. The V gene end was trimmed by 5 bases and the J gene end by 8 bases; junction bases not matched to a gene: 11. Germline values: CDR1 SGHDT, CDR2 YYEEEE. The CDR3 spans 17 residues. The CDR3 region has the DNA TGTGCCAGCAGTTGGGACCCTGGACTAGCGGGAGGGGATGAGCAGTTCTTC. Its protein product is CASSWDPGLAGGDEQFF.

This clone occurred once. The chain joins TRBV25-1 to TRBJ1-4, with D possibly TRBD1 on 5 matching bases. V lost 4 bases, J lost 8 bases, and 17 bases lay in between. Germline V gives CDR1 MGHDK, CDR2 SYGVNS. The CDR3 spans 15 residues. In DNA, the CDR3 is TGTGCCAGCAGTGGTCAGTGGGGGGATCCCGAAAAACTGTTTTTT. This translates into CASSGQWGDPEKLFF.

The J gene is TRBJ2-3, the V gene TRBV1; the tabulated D call, TRBD2, remains unverified against the DNA. TRBV1 is recorded as a pseudogene. CDR3 size: 14 residues. This CDR3 is CTSSPLAGADTQYF. CDR3 bases: TGCACCAGCAGCCCCCTAGCGGGAGCAGATACGCAGTATTTT.

The rearrangement uses TRBV28 and TRBJ2-3, with a tentative D call TRBD1 (6 bases). Germline V gene data show CDR1 as MDHEN and CDR2 as SYDVKM. The CDR3 contains 17 residues. V gave up 5 bases and J gave up 1 base, with 19 bases separating them. The CDR3: CASSPRPGARGTDTQYF. In nucleotides, the CDR3 is TGTGCCAGCAGTCCGCGCCCAGGGGCAAGAGGCACAGATACGCAGTATTTT.

This chain connects TRBV4-1 to TRBJ2-1; 13 bases agree with TRBD2. V was clipped by 0 bases and J by 8 bases; unmatched bases: 4. Germline CDR1 reads MGHRA; CDR2 reads YSYEKL. The CDR3 is made up of 16 amino acids. In nucleotides, the CDR3 is TGCGCCAGCAGCCAAGATGTTGGACTAGCGGGAGATGAGCAGTTCTTC. Amino acids: CASSQDVGLAGDEQFF.

This clone appeared a single time. The J gene is TRBJ2-7, the V gene TRBV29-1; 10 bases align to TRBD2. V gave up 6 bases and J gave up 4 bases; unmatched junction bases: 6. This CDR3 contains 13 residues. In germline, CDR1 is SQVTM, CDR2 ANQGSEA. As DNA, the CDR3 is TGCAGCGTGCTGGGGACTAGCGAATACGAGCAGTACTTC. Residues: CSVLGTSEYEQYF.

The V gene is TRBV5-1, the J gene TRBJ1-4, with D perhaps TRBD1 (6 bases). Germline V CDR1 and CDR2: SGHRS, YFSETQ. The germline V and J ends were trimmed by 7 bases and 4 bases, with 11 bases remaining between them. This CDR3 is built from 13 residues. CDR3 DNA: TGCGCCAGCCGAACAGGGTATAATGAAAAACTGTTTTTT. Translated, it gives CASRTGYNEKLFF. The complete variable domain, with remaining parts taken from reference TRBV5-1 and TRBJ1-4, reads KAGVTQTPRYLIKTRGQQVTLSCSPISGHRSVSWYQQTPGQGLQFLFEYFSETQRNKGNFPGRFSGRQFSNSRSEMNVSTLELGDSALYLCASRTGYNEKLFFGSGTQLSVL.

The table lists this clone with a few counts. The V call is TRBV5-4, the J call TRBJ1-6; 9 bases agree with TRBD1. Germline trimming cut 2 bases from V and 7 bases from J; bases unmatched to any gene: 7. This CDR3 is built from 16 residues. The germline V gene has CDR1 SGHNT and CDR2 YYREEE (reference sequence). This CDR3 is CASSFPDRGGNSPLHF. The CDR3 DNA reads TGTGCCAGCAGCTTTCCGGACAGGGGAGGGAATTCACCCCTCCACTTT.

Remarks on this clone: An end of the junction does not agree with germline; a read error may underlie this. The V and J genes are TRBV7-9 and TRBJ2-1, with 12 bases aligning to TRBD2. The CDR3 contains 17 residues. The germline CDR1 and CDR2 sequences are SEHNR and FQNEAQ (reference sequence). In DNA form, the CDR3 reads TGTTCCAGCAGCTCCAGGACTAGCGGGGTTACCTACAATGAGCAGTTCTTC. It yields the protein CSSSSRTSGVTYNEQFF.

The chain uses TRBV5-4 and TRBJ2-7, with 10 bases matching TRBD2. The length of the CDR3 is 13 residues. From germline, CDR1 is SGHNT and CDR2 YYREEE (reference sequence). With V trimmed by 1 base and J by 6 bases, 1 base remained unmatched. CDR3 sequence reads: CASSLTSGTEQYF. CDR3 nucleotide sequence: TGTGCCAGCAGCTTGACTAGCGGGACCGAGCAGTACTTC.

This clone was counted a single time. The chain couples TRBV11-2 to TRBJ1-5; 12 bases are shared with TRBD1. This CDR3 is built from 17 residues. The germline V gene has CDR1 SGHAT and CDR2 FQNNGV. V shed 0 bases and J 5 bases; nucleotides not matched to a gene: 5. CDR3 protein: CASSLDWDRGRDQPQHF. The CDR3 DNA reads TGTGCCAGCAGCTTAGATTGGGACAGGGGGCGCGATCAGCCCCAGCATTTT. Filled out from reference TRBV11-2 and TRBJ1-5, the complete variable domain reads EAGVAQSPRYKIIEKRQSVAFWCNPISGHATLYWYQQILGQGPKLLIQFQNNGVVDDSQLPKDRFSAERLKGVDSTLKIQPAKLEDSAVYLCASSLDWDRGRDQPQHFGDGTRLSIL.

This clone was counted once. A read error may produce the germline difference seen at one junction end. This sample also contains other DNA sequences that code for the same CDR3. The rearrangement links TRBV7-9 to TRBJ2-1, with D tentatively TRBD1 (6 bases). Germline assignment: CDR1 SEHNR and CDR2 FQNEAQ (reference sequence). The CDR3 covers 14 residues. CDR3 DNA sequence: TGTGCCAGTAGCTTATTGGGACATAACAATGAGCAGTTCTTC. Encoded protein: CASSLLGHNNEQFF.

A word on this clone: The junction shows a germline mismatch at one end, possibly a read error. This chain links TRBV7-7 with TRBJ2-2; possible D gene TRBD2, 6 bases. The CDR3 extends over 15 amino acids. Germline V CDR1 and CDR2: SSHAT, FNYEAQ (reference sequence). The CDR3 sequence is CASSLTWGDTGELFF. The CDR3 nucleotides read TGTGCTAGCAGCTTAACTTGGGGGGACACCGGGGAGCTGTTTTTT. The variable domain in full, with the rest retrieved from reference TRBV7-7 and TRBJ2-2, is GAGVSQSPRYKVTKRGQDVTLRCDPISSHATLYWYQQALGQGPEFLTYFNYEAQPDKSGLPSDRFSAERPEGSISTLTIQRTEQRDSAMYRCASSLTWGDTGELFFGEGSRLTVL.

This clone was detected a few times. The rearrangement links TRBV27 to TRBJ2-7; 9 bases are shared with TRBD2. The CDR3 covers 14 residues. Germline CDR1 and CDR2: MNHEY and SMNVEV (reference sequence). The trim removed 2 bases at V and 7 bases at J, leaving 6 bases unmatched. As DNA, the CDR3 is TGTGCCAGCAGTTTAGGACTAGCGTCGGGGGAGCAGTACTTC. Encoded protein: CASSLGLASGEQYF.

This clone was seen only a few times. The rearrangement joins TRBV6-5 to TRBJ2-7, with D maybe TRBD2 (6 bases). CDR3 length: 16 residues. Germline CDR1 MNHEY, CDR2 SVGAGI. V gave up 4 bases and J gave up 4 bases, with 20 bases separating them. CDR3 residues: CASSLGLGNGFYEQYF. The CDR3 region has the DNA TGTGCCAGCAGTTTGGGACTGGGGAACGGGTTTTACGAGCAGTACTTC.

This clone was picked up one time. The chain links TRBV29-1 to TRBJ2-1; D is perhaps TRBD1 (5 bases). The CDR3 runs to 11 residues. Germline V gene sequence: CDR1 SQVTM, CDR2 ANQGSEA. Trimming took 8 bases from V and 4 from J, leaving 9 bases between them. CDR3 nucleotide sequence: TGCAGCATGACAGTTTACAATGAGCAGTTCTTC. It yields the protein CSMTVYNEQFF.

This chain links TRBV7-2 with TRBJ1-1, with D unresolved. The CDR3 sequence is 14 residues long. CDR1 is SGHTA and CDR2 is FQGNSA in the germline V gene. With 5 bases removed from V and 5 bases from J, the gap between germline ends came to 15 bases. The CDR3 spells CASSPGFAGTEAFF. CDR3 nucleotide sequence: TGTGCCAGCAGCCCCGGGTTCGCCGGAACTGAAGCTTTCTTT.

This chain joins TRBV15 and TRBJ1-1; TRBD1 might be the D (6 bases). V gave up 0 bases and J gave up 1 base, with 12 bases separating them. Germline V gene sequence: CDR1 LNHNV, CDR2 YYDKDF (reference sequence). The CDR3 is made up of 16 amino acids. The CDR3, as DNA: TGTGCCACCAGCAGAGATCGGGGCAGGGGGAACACTGAAGCTTTCTTT. It translates to CATSRDRGRGNTEAFF.

This chain joins TRBV6-5 and TRBJ2-5; the match to TRBD2 covers 8 bases. After removal of 5 bases from V and 2 bases from J, the junction contained 7 bases not matched to a gene. The CDR3 totals 15 residues. Germline V gene lookup returns CDR1 MNHEY and CDR2 SVGAGI. CDR3 sequence reads: CASSPLRGGQETQYF. CDR3 coding DNA: TGTGCCAGCAGTCCCCTCCGGGGGGGGCAAGAGACCCAGTACTTC.

This clone was counted only a few times. J is TRBJ1-1 and V is TRBV7-8; TRBD1 agrees at 7 bases. This CDR3 region has 13 residues. The V segment lost 5 bases and the J segment 6 bases; nucleotides outside the gene matches: 6. From germline, CDR1 is SGHVS and CDR2 FQNEAQ. The CDR3 nucleotides read TGTGCCAGCAGCCGACAGGGCCCGGCTGAAGCTTTCTTT. Encoded protein: CASSRQGPAEAFF. Complete variable domain (other parts from reference TRBV7-8 and TRBJ1-1): GAGVSQSPRYKVAKRGQDVALRCDPISGHVSLFWYQQALGQGPEFLTYFQNEAQLDKSGLPSDRFFAERPEGSVSTLKIQRTQQEDSAVYLCASSRQGPAEAFFGQGTRLTVV.

This clone was counted once. The rearrangement joins TRBV14 to TRBJ2-1, with D possibly matching TRBD1 (6 bases). With 4 bases removed from V and 4 bases from J, the gap between germline ends came to 20 bases. CDR1 SGHDN and CDR2 FVKESK come from the germline V gene. The CDR3 loop spans 17 amino acids. The CDR3 reads CASSPEWAQGIYNEQFF. For the CDR3, the DNA is TGTGCCAGCAGCCCCGAGTGGGCACAGGGAATATACAATGAGCAGTTCTTC. Drawing the rest from reference TRBV14 and TRBJ2-1, the complete variable domain is EAGVTQFPSHSVIEKGQTVTLRCDPISGHDNLYWYRRVMGKEIKFLLHFVKESKQDESGMPNNRFLAERTGGTYSTLKVQPAELEDSGVYFCASSPEWAQGIYNEQFFGPGTRLTVL.

DNA for the CDR3: TGTGCCAGCTACGGAGGGGGCAGGGTGAGGAATGAGCAGTTCTTC. Its translation is CASYGGGRVRNEQFF. The V gene is TRBV6-1, the J gene TRBJ2-1; tentatively, D is TRBD1 (7 bases). The V end was cut by 8 bases, the J end by 7 bases, with 21 bases between. The CDR3 is made up of 15 amino acids. Germline CDR1 is MNHNS and CDR2 is SASEGT.

The V and J genes are TRBV9 and TRBJ1-4, with TRBD1 as a possible D gene (5 bases). This CDR3 comprises 14 residues. Germline CDR1 reads SGDLS; CDR2 reads YYNGEE. V was pared by 4 bases and J by 8 bases, with 15 bases between. The CDR3 nucleotides read TGTGCCAGCAGCCTCCTGGGGGGATGGGAAAAACTGTTTTTT. Encoded protein: CASSLLGGWEKLFF.

The V and J genes are TRBV19 and TRBJ1-1; 8 nucleotides match TRBD1. This CDR3 has 14 residues. Germline V lookup: CDR1 LNHDA, CDR2 SQIVND (reference sequence). V shed 1 base, J shed 4 bases, and the junction held 2 bases outside the gene matches. Here the CDR3 reads CASSIGQGPTEAFF. CDR3 nucleotide sequence: TGTGCCAGTAGTATAGGACAGGGGCCCACTGAAGCTTTCTTT.